These 6 T cell receptor beta chains came from one sample sequenced in a study of memory CD4+ T cells and cytomegalovirus serostatus. The sort gate was single viable CD3+CD4+CD8-CD45RO+ cells for memory CD4+ T cells. TCRdb's table, derived via immunoSEQ multiplex PCR, lists solely in-frame clones and lacks some. Of tens of thousands of clones listed, roughly 77% are singletons. The sample comprised memory CD4+ T cells from blood. The receptors originated from an adult in good health and CMV-seropositive.

The chain has TRBV13 and TRBJ2-7; no clear D gene. V lost 5 bases, J lost 0 bases, and 14 bases lay in between. CDR1 is PRHDT, CDR2 FYEKMQ, per germline (reference sequence). The CDR3 covers 15 residues. CDR3 sequence reads: CASSLLAKPSYEQYF. For the CDR3, the DNA is TGTGCCAGCAGCCTGTTAGCTAAGCCCTCCTACGAGCAGTACTTC. Combining the CDR3 with reference TRBV13 and TRBJ2-7 gives the whole variable domain AAGVIQSPRHLIKEKRETATLKCYPIPRHDTVYWYQQGPGQDPQFLISFYEKMQSDKGSIPDRFSAQQFSDYHSELNMSSLELGDSALYFCASSLLAKPSYEQYFGPGTRLTVT.

This clone was found a few times. This chain connects TRBV28 to TRBJ2-3, with D possibly TRBD2 on 5 matching bases. This CDR3 is 17 amino acids long. CDR1 is MDHEN, CDR2 SYDVKM, per germline. With 2 bases removed from V and 4 bases from J, the gap between germline ends came to 19 bases. The CDR3 coding sequence is TGTGCCAGCAGTTTAGGGAGTAGAGGGAGTGGGGCAGATACGCAGTATTTT. Protein sequence: CASSLGSRGSGADTQYF.

This clone was seen a handful of times. The chain links TRBV11-2 to TRBJ2-5; TRBD1 matches 8 bases. Germline V gene sequence: CDR1 SGHAT, CDR2 FQNNGV. J gave up 2 bases and V 4 bases, and 3 bases lay outside the gene matches. The CDR3 has 14 amino acids. The DNA of the CDR3 is TGTGCCAGCAGCTATAACAGGGGGCAAGAGACCCAGTACTTC. Translating gives CASSYNRGQETQYF.

The CDR3 sequence is CASSLALGGTKMNTEAFF. CDR3 bases: TGTGCCAGCAGCTTAGCCCTCGGGGGCACTAAAATGAACACTGAAGCTTTCTTT. This sequence joins TRBV7-8 and TRBJ1-1, with a possible D match to TRBD1 (6 bases). With 0 bases removed from V and 0 bases from J, the gap between germline ends came to 17 bases. The CDR3 spans 18 residues. CDR1 and CDR2 from the germline V gene are SGHVS and FQNEAQ.

V is TRBV5-6 and J is TRBJ2-1; 10 bases align to TRBD2. CDR1 and CDR2 from the germline V gene are SGHDT and YYEEEE. There are 15 residues in the CDR3. V shed 5 bases and J 0 bases; nucleotides not matched to a gene: 2. As DNA, the CDR3 is TGTGCCAGCAGTTCTAGCGGGAGCTCCTACAATGAGCAGTTCTTC. It specifies CASSSSGSSYNEQFF.

The count of this clone is one. The rearrangement joins TRBV11-3 to TRBJ2-2, with D perhaps matching TRBD1 (6 bases). Trimming pared 5 bases from V and 4 bases from J, leaving 17 bases between. The CDR3 sequence is 16 residues long. The V gene's germline CDR1 is SGHNT and CDR2 YENEEA. The CDR3 sequence is CASSPPATGATGELFF. The CDR3 coding sequence is TGTGCCAGCAGCCCTCCTGCGACAGGTGCCACCGGGGAGCTGTTTTTT.